This paragraph reports one T cell receptor (beta chain). The sample belongs to a study of blood T cell repertoires in COVID-19. Overall study context: The cDNA or gDNA used as material had been derived from T cells, B-cell-depleted T cells, or PBMCs.

Original handling: The assay estimated nucleated cells by amplifying reference gene primers. The assay was immunoSEQ multiplex PCR, and TCRdb's table has in-frame clones only and misses some. V, J and clone size reflect that table, while D and trimming were determined from the DNA. The table records tens of thousands of clones, 75% to 90% of them present only once. The CDR3 consists of 13 residues. Unmatched junction bases numbered 7, after V lost 7 bases and J lost 3 bases. CDR1 and CDR2 from the germline V gene are SQVTM and ANQGSEA. V usage is TRBV29-1 and J usage is TRBJ1-1; TRBD1 matches at 8 bases. Sequencing input: peripheral blood. This clonotype originated in a man older than 75 with acute or convalescent COVID-19. Written as DNA, the CDR3 is TGCAGCGCCGCGACAGGGGCGGACACTGAAGCTTTCTTT. Residues: CSAATGADTEAFF.